This T cell receptor beta chain was sequenced for a study of blood T cell repertoires in COVID-19. Study context: Collection of acute and convalescent COVID-19 samples took place in the United States, Italy and Spain. Sources were T cells, B-cell-depleted T cells, or PBMCs; the material itself was cDNA or gDNA.

Germline lookup yields CDR1 SNHLY and CDR2 FYNNEI. This CDR3 has 17 amino acids. J gave up 2 bases and V 4 bases, and 9 bases lay outside the gene matches. Profiling relied on immunoSEQ multiplex PCR, and the TCRdb table lists in-frame clones only, not all of them. The profile shows approximately 110,000 clones, 84% of them singletons. V gene TRBV2 combines with J gene TRBJ1-5; 9 nucleotides agree with TRBD1. Material for sequencing was peripheral blood. The TCR sequence derives from a woman in her forties or fifties with acute or convalescent COVID-19. CDR3 sequence: CASSAGTGGIGNQPQHF. The CDR3 coding sequence is TGTGCCAGCAGTGCTGGAACAGGGGGCATAGGCAATCAGCCCCAGCATTTT.